The 7 T cell receptor beta chains reported below all come from one sample, sequenced in a study of blood T cells in healthy people across ages. With a J-beta primer mix and a sample-barcoded 5' primer, a second PCR ran about 6 to 11 cycles. TCRdb used MiXCR to reprocess the 5' RACE reads, holding one entry per CDR3 protein. Here the sample spans about 780,000 distinct CDR3 sequences, around 25% being singletons. The same sample was also used in a study of T cells of mothers and their children.

The sequenced sample was blood. The receptors were gathered from a boy younger than 18 in good health.

J is TRBJ1-3 and V is TRBV11-2; TRBD1 aligns across 7 bases. Germline trimming cut 5 bases from V and 3 bases from J; bases unmatched to any gene: 10. The CDR3 totals 16 residues. Germline lookup yields CDR1 SGHAT and CDR2 FQNNGV. The CDR3 is CASSPVGQVFGNTIYF. The DNA for the CDR3 is TGTGCCAGCAGCCCCGTCGGACAGGTGTTTGGAAACACCATATATTTT.

This clonotype has more than one count but fewer than ten. This chain uses TRBV9 with TRBJ2-5, with 10 bases lining up with TRBD1. The CDR3 sequence is 15 residues long. The germline gives CDR1 SGDLS, CDR2 YYNGEE. V was pared by 3 bases and J by 5 bases, with 7 bases of the junction left unmatched. CDR3: CASSAWDRGGETQYF. The DNA for the CDR3 is TGTGCCAGCAGCGCCTGGGACAGGGGAGGGGAGACCCAGTACTTC.

The rearrangement links TRBV6-6 to TRBJ2-4, with TRBD1 matching 8 bases. Trimming removed 4 bases from V and 0 bases from J; junction bases left unmatched: 11. CDR1 and CDR2 (germline): MNHNY, SVGAGI (reference sequence). The CDR3 totals 18 residues. As DNA, the CDR3 is TGTGCCAGCAGTTCGTTCCGGACAGGGACCCTAGCCAAAAACATTCAGTACTTC. Translation gives CASSSFRTGTLAKNIQYF.

The V and J genes are TRBV6-1 and TRBJ2-5; TRBD2 aligns across 8 bases. The CDR3 has 13 residues. Germline CDR1 reads MNHNS; CDR2 reads SASEGT. V lost 6 bases and J lost 4; bases outside the gene matches: 4. CDR3 region: CASSGGAVETQYF. The CDR3 DNA reads TGTGCCAGCAGCGGGGGGGCGGTAGAGACCCAGTACTTC.

This clonotype has more than one count but fewer than ten. The V call is TRBV7-2, the J call TRBJ2-5, with TRBD2 as a possible D gene (7 bases). Near its end, the DNA agrees better with TRBJ2-1, so the J call may be wrong. The CDR3 length is 15 residues. Germline values: CDR1 SGHTA, CDR2 FQGNSA. CDR3 sequence: CASSFVGGLKNEQFF. The CDR3, as DNA: TGTGCCAGCAGCTTTGTGGGGGGGCTTAAAAATGAGCAGTTCTTC.

This sequence joins TRBV3-1 and TRBJ2-5, with D possibly TRBD2 on 6 matching bases. This CDR3 region has 15 residues. Germline V CDR1 and CDR2: LGHDT, YNNKEL (reference sequence). The V gene lost 3 bases and the J gene lost 4 bases, with 15 bases spanning the gap. CDR3 sequence: CASSQRGVGRETQYF. The CDR3 DNA follows: TGTGCCAGCAGCCAGCGCGGGGTGGGGAGAGAGACCCAGTACTTC.

This chain connects TRBV11-2 to TRBJ2-1; the match to TRBD2 covers 7 bases. J gave up 6 bases and V 4 bases, and 0 bases lay outside the gene matches. Germline assignment: CDR1 SGHAT and CDR2 FQNNGV. The CDR3 length is 12 residues. CDR3 region: CASSWEGNEQFF. The DNA for the CDR3 is TGTGCCAGCAGCTGGGAGGGCAATGAGCAGTTCTTC.